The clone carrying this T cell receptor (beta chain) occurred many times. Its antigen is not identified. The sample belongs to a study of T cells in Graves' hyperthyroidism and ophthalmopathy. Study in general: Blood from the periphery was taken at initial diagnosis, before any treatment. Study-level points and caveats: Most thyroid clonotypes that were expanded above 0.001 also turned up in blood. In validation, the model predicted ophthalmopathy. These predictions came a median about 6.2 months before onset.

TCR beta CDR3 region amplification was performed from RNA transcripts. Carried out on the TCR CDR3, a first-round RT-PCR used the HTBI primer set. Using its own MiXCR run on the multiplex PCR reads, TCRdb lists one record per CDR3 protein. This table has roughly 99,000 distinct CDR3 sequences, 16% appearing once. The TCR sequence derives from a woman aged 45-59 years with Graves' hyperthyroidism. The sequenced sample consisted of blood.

CDR3 in amino acids: CSARTGDTGELFF. In DNA, the CDR3 is TGCAGTGCTAGGACAGGGGACACCGGGGAGCTGTTTTTT. This chain connects TRBV20-1 to TRBJ2-2; TRBD1 agrees at 8 bases. Trimming at V came to 3 bases and at J to 3 bases, leaving 0 bases not matched to a gene. The CDR3 loop spans 13 amino acids. Germline V lookup: CDR1 DFQATT, CDR2 SNEGSKA (reference sequence).